Following are 26 T cell receptor beta chains from one sample sequenced in a study of blood T cells in healthy people across ages. A J-beta primer mix and a sample-barcoded 5' primer were used in a second PCR of about 7 to 12 cycles. A single record per CDR3 protein comes from TCRdb applying MiXCR to the 5' RACE reads. The sample shows under 1,000,000 distinct CDR3 sequences, about 47% of them seen only once. The specimen sequenced was blood. All receptors derive from a man older than 75 in good health.

The V call is TRBV12-2, the J call TRBJ1-6; the table calls TRBD1, which could not be checked here. TRBV12-2 is described as a pseudogene. The length of the CDR3 is 14 residues. CDR3 nucleotides: TGTGCAAGTCGCTCAGGGGGCGCGGGTTCACCCCTCCACTTT. Protein product: CASRSGGAGSPLHF.

This clonotype has a count of ten or more. This sequence joins TRBV7-2 and TRBJ2-4; 10 nucleotides align to TRBD2. With 2 bases clipped from V and 3 bases from J, the junction kept 7 bases outside the gene matches. Germline CDR1 reads SGHTA; CDR2 reads FQGNSA. The CDR3 runs 17 residues. The CDR3, as DNA: TGTGCCAGCAGCTTACAGAGCGGGAGGGCCGGCAAAAACATTCAGTACTTC. Amino acids: CASSLQSGRAGKNIQYF. The entire variable domain, with the rest obtained from reference TRBV7-2 and TRBJ2-4, is as follows: GAGVSQSPSNKVTEKGKDVELRCDPISGHTALYWYRQSLGQGLEFLIYFQGNSAPDKSGLPSDRFSAERTGGSVSTLTIQRTQQEDSAVYLCASSLQSGRAGKNIQYFGAGTRLSVL.

This chain's CDR3 is CATQTRTDVDTQYF. The CDR3 region has the DNA TGTGCCACCCAGACACGCACGGATGTGGATACGCAGTATTTT. The chain combines TRBV12-3 or TRBV12-4 with TRBJ2-3; no reliable D call. The CDR3 is 14 residues long. V dropped 10 bases and J dropped 6 bases, with 20 bases sitting between them.

The rearrangement joins TRBV20-1 to TRBJ2-5; D unclear. Germline V gene data show CDR1 as DFQATT and CDR2 as SNEGSKA (reference sequence). This CDR3 contains 12 residues. The DNA for the CDR3 is TGCAGCATCCATCAAGGTCTGGCAACCCAGTACTTC. As protein: CSIHQGLATQYF.

The V and J genes are TRBV20-1 and TRBJ2-7, with D perhaps matching TRBD1 (5 bases). Trimming took off 5 bases at V and 6 bases at J, with 17 bases between the two ends. CDR3 length: 13 amino acids. Germline V gene lookup returns CDR1 DFQATT and CDR2 SNEGSKA (reference sequence). DNA for the CDR3: TGCAGTGCTGGTGCACAGGCTCCGCGCGAGCAGTACTTC. It codes for CSAGAQAPREQYF.

This clonotype was seen only a few times. The chain employs TRBV6-5 and TRBJ2-5; D ambiguous. The CDR3 is made up of 13 amino acids. CDR1 is MNHEY, CDR2 SVGAGI, per germline. The V end lost 6 bases, the J end lost 4 bases, and 12 bases lay between the germline ends. CDR3 sequence reads: CASSPVGGETQYF. For the CDR3, the DNA is TGTGCCAGCAGCCCCGTAGGCGGAGAGACCCAGTACTTC.

Comments on this clonotype: Just one base apart from a much larger clone, this may be a read error. The rearrangement uses TRBV20-1 and TRBJ2-3; TRBD2 might be the D (6 bases). Germline V CDR1 and CDR2: DFQATT, SNEGSKA (reference sequence). CDR3 length equals 13 residues. Trimming pared 1 base from V and 1 base from J, leaving 6 bases between. CDR3 nucleotide sequence: TGCAGTGCTAGAGCTAGCGGCACAGATACGCAGTATTTT. It encodes CSARASGTDTQYF.

The rearrangement joins TRBV18 to TRBJ1-2; possible D gene TRBD1, 5 bases. V was shortened by 8 bases and J by 4 bases, with 14 bases between the two germline ends. Germline lookup yields CDR1 KGHSH and CDR2 LQKENI. The CDR3 contains 13 residues. The DNA of the CDR3 is TGTGCCAGCCGGCGGGGCCCCCGCTATGGCTACACCTTC. Translating it yields CASRRGPRYGYTF.

V usage is TRBV29-1 and J usage is TRBJ1-2; TRBD1 matches at 7 bases. V was clipped by 6 bases and J by 8 bases; unmatched bases: 9. CDR3 length: 12 residues. Germline assignment: CDR1 SQVTM and CDR2 ANQGSEA. CDR3 nucleotide sequence: TGCAGCGTCGTGACAGGGTCTCGAGGCTACACCTTC. Its translation: CSVVTGSRGYTF. The full variable domain, rest sourced from reference TRBV29-1 and TRBJ1-2, is SAVISQKPSRDICQRGTSLTIQCQVDSQVTMMFWYRQQPGQSLTLIATANQGSEATYESGFVIDKFPISRPNLTFSTLTVSNMSPEDSSIYLCSVVTGSRGYTFGSGTRLTVV.

This clonotype has a handful of counts. The chain carries TRBV18 and TRBJ2-1; TRBD1 agrees at 8 bases. The CDR3 covers 14 residues. The germline V gene has CDR1 KGHSH and CDR2 LQKENI. J was trimmed by 6 bases and V by 4 bases; bases with no gene match: 5. For the CDR3, the DNA is TGTGCCAGCTCACAGGACAGGGAGCCCAATGAGCAGTTCTTC. It codes for CASSQDREPNEQFF.

J is TRBJ2-5 and V is TRBV5-6, with D perhaps matching TRBD2 (6 bases). The J call may be incorrect, as the DNA end agrees better with TRBJ2-7. Germline CDR1 and CDR2: SGHDT and YYEEEE. CDR3 size: 13 residues. CDR3 bases: TGTGCCAGCAGCTTCGGAGCGGGCTACGAGCAGTACTTC. This encodes CASSFGAGYEQYF.

The V gene is TRBV5-1, the J gene TRBJ1-4, with TRBD1 identical over 7 bases. With V trimmed by 5 bases and J by 5 bases, 9 bases remained unmatched. This CDR3 region has 15 residues. The V gene's germline CDR1 is SGHRS and CDR2 YFSETQ. DNA for the CDR3: TGCGCCAGCAGTACTAACAGGGGAGAGAATGAAAAACTGTTTTTT. It translates to CASSTNRGENEKLFF. Full variable domain (remainder filled in from reference TRBV5-1 and TRBJ1-4): KAGVTQTPRYLIKTRGQQVTLSCSPISGHRSVSWYQQTPGQGLQFLFEYFSETQRNKGNFPGRFSGRQFSNSRSEMNVSTLELGDSALYLCASSTNRGENEKLFFGSGTQLSVL.

This clonotype was found many times. V gene TRBV18 combines with J gene TRBJ2-5, with no clear D. The V end was cut by 6 bases, the J end by 2 bases, with 7 bases between. The germline CDR1 and CDR2 sequences are KGHSH and LQKENI. This CDR3 comprises 12 residues. DNA of the CDR3: TGTGCCAGCTCGCCCGGGCAAGAGACCCAGTACTTC. It is translated as CASSPGQETQYF.

This rearrangement joins TRBV7-9 to TRBJ1-1; perhaps TRBD1 as D (6 bases). The CDR3 has 15 amino acids. CDR1 and CDR2 (germline): SEHNR, FQNEAQ (reference sequence). Trimming stripped 0 bases from V and 4 bases from J, with 12 bases between. The CDR3 protein is CASSLAGGAGTEAFF. CDR3 DNA: TGTGCCAGCAGCTTAGCTGGGGGCGCGGGCACTGAAGCTTTCTTT.

The V gene is TRBV12-3 or TRBV12-4, the J gene TRBJ2-1; D possibly matches TRBD1 or TRBD2 (5 bases each). The V end lost 1 base, the J end lost 6 bases, and 16 bases lay between the germline ends. CDR3 size: 16 residues. The DNA for the CDR3 is TGTGCCAGCAGTTTAGGTCAGGCCACGAGGGGCAATGAGCAGTTCTTC. Translated, it gives CASSLGQATRGNEQFF.

The rearrangement joins TRBV6-1 to TRBJ1-1; D gene unclear. Germline lookup yields CDR1 MNHNS and CDR2 SASEGT. The CDR3 extends over 15 amino acids. Trimming took 10 bases from V and 3 from J, leaving 21 bases between them. The CDR3 spells CAITFTAAGDTEAFF. The DNA for the CDR3 is TGTGCCATCACGTTTACAGCAGCTGGGGACACTGAAGCTTTCTTT.

This clonotype was counted between two and nine times. J is TRBJ1-1 and V is TRBV4-1; TRBD1 is a possible D gene (6 bases). Germline V gene sequence: CDR1 MGHRA, CDR2 YSYEKL. Trimming cost V 5 bases and J 0 bases, with 10 bases left between them. CDR3 length: 14 residues. The CDR3 region has the DNA TGCGCCAGCAGCTACGACAGGCTGAACACTGAAGCTTTCTTT. Translating gives CASSYDRLNTEAFF.

This CDR3 is CASSHAGTSIGTGELFF. As DNA, the CDR3 is TGCGCCAGCAGCCATGCCGGGACTTCGATTGGCACCGGGGAGCTGTTTTTT. The genes are TRBV4-1 and TRBJ2-2; maybe TRBD2 (6 bases). This CDR3 comprises 17 residues. Germline V gene data show CDR1 as MGHRA and CDR2 as YSYEKL. Trimming removed 3 bases from V and 4 bases from J, with 18 bases in between.

Of note for this clonotype: The junction departs from the called germline gene at one end, perhaps through a read error. The chain has TRBV3-1 and TRBJ1-2; no clear D gene. The CDR3 covers 14 residues. Germline values: CDR1 LGHDT, CDR2 YNNKEL (reference sequence). The CDR3 DNA is TGTGCCAGCAGCCAAGGGGCAGCTAACTATGGCCACACCTTC. Encoded protein: CASSQGAANYGHTF.

The genes are TRBV12-3 or TRBV12-4 and TRBJ2-3, with unresolved D. V dropped 3 bases and J dropped 4 bases, with 14 bases sitting between them. The CDR3 contains 15 residues. CDR3 DNA: TGTGCCAGCAGTTTTGACGGAGTTTACGCAGATACGCAGTATTTT. The encoded protein is CASSFDGVYADTQYF.

This clonotype was recorded a few times. The CDR3 reads CSASRAPTEAFF. The CDR3 DNA reads as TGCAGTGCTAGTAGGGCCCCCACTGAAGCTTTCTTT. J is TRBJ1-1 and V is TRBV20-1; D unclear. This CDR3 contains 12 residues. From germline, CDR1 is DFQATT and CDR2 SNEGSKA (reference sequence). Trimming shortened V by 3 bases and J by 4 bases, and 9 bases separated the two germline ends.

To note about this clonotype: A single base separates this from a much larger clone, so it may be a read error. The rearrangement links TRBV4-1 to TRBJ2-7; TRBD1 matches 9 bases. The CDR3 extends over 15 amino acids. CDR1 and CDR2 (germline): MGHRA, YSYEKL. V lost 3 bases to trimming and J lost 6 bases; unmatched junction nucleotides: 9. The CDR3 protein is CASSQPGQGTCEQYF. Here the CDR3 DNA reads TGCGCCAGCAGCCAGCCGGGACAGGGAACCTGCGAGCAGTACTTC.

This clonotype has more than one count but fewer than ten. This CDR3 is CASSQAQRGWDTQYF. CDR3 in DNA: TGTGCCAGCAGCCAAGCCCAGCGGGGCTGGGATACGCAGTATTTT. This chain uses TRBV4-2 with TRBJ2-3; 7 bases line up with TRBD2. The CDR3 has 15 residues. Germline V gives CDR1 LGHNA, CDR2 YNFKEQ. V was pared by 1 base and J by 6 bases, with 7 bases of the junction left unmatched.

This sequence joins TRBV6-6 and TRBJ2-3; no firm D call. V dropped 2 bases and J dropped 0 bases, with 12 bases sitting between them. CDR1 is MNHNY and CDR2 is SVGAGI in the germline V gene (reference sequence). The CDR3 has 16 amino acids. CDR3 sequence (DNA): TGTGCCAGCAGTTACGCAGTGACTGATAGCACAGATACGCAGTATTTT. Translation: CASSYAVTDSTDTQYF.

This clonotype was counted a few times. The V gene is TRBV9, the J gene TRBJ2-3; 11 bases match TRBD2. J lost 3 bases, V lost 0 bases, and 6 bases had no gene match. The germline V gene has CDR1 SGDLS and CDR2 YYNGEE. CDR3 length: 17 residues. The CDR3 nucleotides are TGTGCCAGCAGCGTAGAAGGAACTAGCGGGAGTACAGATACGCAGTATTTT. This sequence encodes CASSVEGTSGSTDTQYF.

The chain's CDR3 is CASELVGDTDTQYF. CDR3 sequence (DNA): TGTGCCAGTGAACTAGTGGGGGACACAGATACGCAGTATTTT. This chain joins TRBV12-3 or TRBV12-4 and TRBJ2-3, with D perhaps given as TRBD1 or TRBD2 (5 bases each). Trimming took off 9 bases at V and 2 bases at J, with 15 bases between the two ends. This CDR3 is built from 14 residues.